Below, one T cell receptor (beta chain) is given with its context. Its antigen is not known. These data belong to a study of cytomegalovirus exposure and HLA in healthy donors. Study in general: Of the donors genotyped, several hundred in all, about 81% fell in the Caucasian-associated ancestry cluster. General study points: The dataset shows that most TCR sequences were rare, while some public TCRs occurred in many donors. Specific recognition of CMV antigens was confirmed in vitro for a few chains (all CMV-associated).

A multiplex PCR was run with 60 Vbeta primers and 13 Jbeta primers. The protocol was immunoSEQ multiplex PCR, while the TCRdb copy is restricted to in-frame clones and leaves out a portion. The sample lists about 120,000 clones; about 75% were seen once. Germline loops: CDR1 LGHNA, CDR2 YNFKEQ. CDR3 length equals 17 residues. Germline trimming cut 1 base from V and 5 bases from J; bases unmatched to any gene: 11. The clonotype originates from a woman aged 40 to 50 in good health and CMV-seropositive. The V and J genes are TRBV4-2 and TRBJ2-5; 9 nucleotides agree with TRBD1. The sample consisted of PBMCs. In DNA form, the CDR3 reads TGTGCCAGCAGCCAAGGGTGGGGACAGGGCGGCCAGGAGACCCAGTACTTC. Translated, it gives CASSQGWGQGGQETQYF.